This T cell receptor beta chain was found in a study of CD8 T cells in Susac syndrome. Overall study results and limits: The relatively small number of individuals in the TCR sequencing and HLA analysis was acknowledged by the study.

The study used healthy donors as controls matched for age and sex. Negative isolation yielded the CD8+ and CD4+ T cells, while FACS enriched the TEMRA cells. As to this clonotype: The target antigen is unknown.

An input of 0.5 to 1 ug of RNA was subjected to reverse transcription using random hexamers. Amplification of TCR beta CDR3 used immunoSEQ multiplex PCR across 54 Vbeta and 13 Jbeta. TCRdb fed the immunoSEQ multiplex PCR reads into MiXCR, producing one record per CDR3 protein. The sample lists approximately 140,000 distinct CDR3 sequences; over 85% were seen once. CDR1 is PRHDT, CDR2 FYEKMQ, per germline (reference sequence). This CDR3 has 15 amino acids. Trimming stripped 2 bases from V and 2 bases from J, with 12 bases between. The chain uses TRBV13 and TRBJ2-5, with a tentative D call TRBD1 (6 bases). Sequencing was performed on CD8+ T cells from PBMCs. This TCR was sampled from a human donor in good health. The CDR3 DNA reads as TGTGCCAGCAGCTTATCGACCCAGGGGCAAGAGACCCAGTACTTC. This translates into CASSLSTQGQETQYF.